These 10 T cell receptor beta chains were all obtained from the same sample, sequenced in a study of blood T cell repertoires in COVID-19. The table came from immunoSEQ multiplex PCR; TCRdb's copy has only in-frame clones and leaves some out. The sample has tens of thousands of clones; approximately 80% are singletons. Sequencing was done on a sample of peripheral blood. The receptor set was obtained from a woman of 80 years or more with active or convalescent COVID-19.

The V gene is TRBV5-1, the J gene TRBJ2-5; D is perhaps TRBD1 (5 bases). In germline, CDR1 is SGHRS, CDR2 YFSETQ. CDR3 length: 13 amino acids. Trimming shortened V by 5 bases and J by 2 bases, and 10 bases separated the two germline ends. As DNA, the CDR3 is TGCGCCAGCAGGGCAGGGTTGCAAGAGACCCAGTACTTC. Its translation: CASRAGLQETQYF.

The chain couples TRBV5-5 to TRBJ2-2; TRBD1 aligns across 7 bases. The germline CDR1 and CDR2 sequences are SGHKS and YYEKEE (reference sequence). The CDR3 loop spans 15 amino acids. V was pared by 1 base and J by 5 bases, with 5 bases of the junction left unmatched. CDR3 nucleotides: TGTGCCAGCAGCTTGTTAGGGACAGCTACCGGGGAGCTGTTTTTT. It codes for CASSLLGTATGELFF. Full variable domain (outside the CDR3, taken from reference TRBV5-5 and TRBJ2-2): DAGVTQSPTHLIKTRGQQVTLRCSPISGHKSVSWYQQVLGQGPQFIFQYYEKEERGRGNFPDRFSARQFPNYSSELNVNALLLGDSALYLCASSLLGTATGELFFGEGSRLTVL.

Only a few counts were recorded for this clone. J is TRBJ2-5 and V is TRBV5-4; D is possibly TRBD1 (6 bases). Germline V CDR1 and CDR2: SGHNT, YYREEE (reference sequence). The CDR3 sequence is 14 residues long. The V end lost 0 bases, the J end lost 5 bases, and 11 bases lay between the germline ends. CDR3 amino acids: CASSLAGVRETQYF. The CDR3 DNA reads TGTGCCAGCAGCTTGGCAGGGGTCCGCGAGACCCAGTACTTC.

The rearrangement joins TRBV28 to TRBJ1-2, with D hard to call. Germline V gene lookup returns CDR1 MDHEN and CDR2 SYDVKM. Trimming removed 7 bases from V and 5 bases from J, with 11 bases in between. The CDR3 loop spans 12 amino acids. As DNA, the CDR3 is TGTGCCAGCACCTCCTCTCGGTATGGCTACACCTTC. Translated, it gives CASTSSRYGYTF.

The rearrangement joins TRBV29-1 to TRBJ2-7, with 8 bases fitting TRBD1. V shed 0 bases, J shed 1 base, and the junction held 11 bases outside the gene matches. There are 17 residues in the CDR3. Germline lookup yields CDR1 SQVTM and CDR2 ANQGSEA. CDR3 sequence (DNA): TGCAGCGTTGAAGATCGGACAGGGAACGCTGTATCCTACGAGCAGTACTTC. It is translated as CSVEDRTGNAVSYEQYF.

The gene calls are TRBV28 and TRBJ1-4; D gene uncertain. The CDR3 spans 15 residues. Trimming removed 6 bases at V and 5 bases at J, with 16 bases between. Germline CDR1 is MDHEN and CDR2 is SYDVKM. CDR3 sequence: CASSKKGATNEKLFF. The CDR3 DNA sequence: TGTGCCAGCAGCAAAAAAGGAGCTACGAATGAAAAACTGTTTTTT.

Details on this clone: A read error may account for a junction end that differs from germline. The J gene is TRBJ2-1, the V gene TRBV28; 7 bases are a match to TRBD1. Germline V CDR1 and CDR2: MDHEN, SYDVKM. This CDR3 region has 13 residues. The CDR3 here is CASSFPAQGKEIF. Here the CDR3 DNA reads TGTGCCAGCAGTTTTCCCGCACAGGGGAAGGAGATCTTC.

J is TRBJ2-5 and V is TRBV25-1; TRBD2 agrees at 7 bases. Germline lookup yields CDR1 MGHDK and CDR2 SYGVNS. V gave up 3 bases and J gave up 0 bases; unmatched junction bases: 4. There are 15 residues in the CDR3. CDR3 loop: CASSESGGYQETQYF. The CDR3 DNA sequence: TGTGCCAGCAGTGAGTCGGGAGGTTACCAAGAGACCCAGTACTTC.

This chain uses TRBV6-1 with TRBJ1-2; no reliable D call. CDR1 MNHNS and CDR2 SASEGT come from the germline V gene. The CDR3 length is 13 residues. Trimming stripped 1 base from V and 8 bases from J, with 11 bases between. The CDR3 DNA is TGTGCCAGCAGTGAAGACATATTCGGGGGCTACACCTTC. Its protein product is CASSEDIFGGYTF.

This sequence joins TRBV28 and TRBJ1-6; 10 nucleotides align to TRBD1. The length of the CDR3 is 15 residues. The germline gives CDR1 MDHEN, CDR2 SYDVKM. J lost 7 bases, V lost 5 bases, and 5 bases had no gene match. This chain's CDR3 is CASSTTGQGNSPLHF. CDR3 nucleotide sequence: TGTGCCAGCAGTACAACGGGACAGGGGAATTCACCCCTCCACTTT.